This T cell receptor (beta chain) was captured by sequencing in a study of blood T cell repertoires in COVID-19 (dated by TCRdb to 2019 to 2021). About the study as a whole: Samples covering the acute and convalescent phases of COVID-19 were provided by collaborators in the United States, Italy and Spain. The material from the prospective study consisted of cDNA or gDNA derived from T cells, B-cell-depleted T cells, or PBMCs. Subjects who had been exposed to COVID-19, were actively infected with it, or had recovered from it provided the deeply sampled blood TCRbeta repertoires that made up the dataset. A freely available public database, intended as a resource for researchers studying the immune response to SARS-CoV-2, is where the repertoires were released. Samples were obtained from the ongoing ImmuneRACE study (first 160 participants) and from 1,254 subjects provided by 6 global collaborators. The sample metadata nearly always contained a de-identified subject ID, COVID-19 status, age in years and sex. HLA class I and class II types, where available, came from metadata supplied by the sample provider rather than from assay-based typing. What the research found in general, with its limitations: The quantity of clinical and demographic metadata differed by source and by participant and was supplied without curation.

Turning to this clone: This clone's antigen is unknown. Base qualities are missing; no much larger clone stands one base away.

Trimming costs V 4 bases and J 7 bases, and their ends lie 11 bases apart. The CDR3 holds 12 amino acids from the cysteine to the phenylalanine. Only the CDR3 part of the read is kept: 36 bases, read in frame from the first base. CDR1 and CDR2, per the germline V gene, are ENHRY and SYGVKD. The immunoSEQ Assay, a bias-controlled multiplex PCR, was used to amplify TCRbeta CDR3 regions from genomic DNA. From the authors' description of their analysis: Nucleated cell counts per sample were estimated from amplification of reference gene primers within the assay. To quantify the absolute abundance of each unique TCRbeta CDR3 rearrangement, sequence reads were collapsed and filtered. For each sample, productive Simpson clonality was calculated as the square root of Simpson's diversity index across productive rearrangements. TCRdb re-hosts the immuneACCESS table, in-frame sequences only. Its copies lack some clones; in the studies checked, an unresolved V gene accounts for under half of them, and the cause for the rest is not known. D and trimming were read from the DNA, whereas the V and J calls and clone size are those reported in that table. The sample has 200,000 to 250,000 clones on record, about nine tenths of them singletons. The ten largest clonotypes hold 2.7% of the sample.

Each collaborating institution followed its own protocols to collect whole blood in K2EDTA tubes. Collaborator samples were shipped for TCRbeta analysis as frozen whole blood, isolated PBMCs, or DNA extracted from either sample type. Recombination connected TRBV10-3 to TRBJ2-7; possibly the D gene is TRBD1, per 6 matching bases. The source of this sequence is a woman aged 55-69 years with acute or convalescent COVID-19. Sequencing was performed on peripheral blood. Here the CDR3 is given as CAISVYREEQYF. The DNA sequence reads TGTGCCATCAGTGTATACAGGGAAGAGCAGTACTTC.